The present T cell receptor beta chain was sequenced within a study of CD8+CD57+ T cells in acquired aplastic anemia. Study results and caveats: Patients showed no significant difference from controls in CD8+ Simpson's diversity. In common between the patients and the controls were around 29 CD8+ CDR3 sequences.

This clonotype was seen just once. Its target is unknown. For sequencing, patients were chosen who had shown expansion of CD8+CD57+ cells by flow cytometry. According to the study, genomic DNA was the template for TCR beta VDJ and CDR3 profiling. TCRdb passed the reads through MiXCR, listing each CDR3 protein once. The table lists over 150,000 distinct CDR3 sequences, about 70% of them singletons, with 35% to 50% in the top ten. Germline CDR1 reads SGDLS; CDR2 reads YYNGEE. V was trimmed by 0 bases and J by 2 bases, leaving 12 bases between them. The length of the CDR3 is 16 residues. Source material: sorted CD4+, CD8+, or CD8+CD57+ T cells (not recorded which) from PBMCs. The TCR was taken from a human donor with aplastic anemia. J is TRBJ2-1 and V is TRBV9; TRBD2 might be the D (5 bases). CDR3 loop: CASSVVMASPYNEQFF. CDR3 coding DNA: TGTGCCAGCAGCGTAGTAATGGCTAGCCCCTACAATGAGCAGTTCTTC.